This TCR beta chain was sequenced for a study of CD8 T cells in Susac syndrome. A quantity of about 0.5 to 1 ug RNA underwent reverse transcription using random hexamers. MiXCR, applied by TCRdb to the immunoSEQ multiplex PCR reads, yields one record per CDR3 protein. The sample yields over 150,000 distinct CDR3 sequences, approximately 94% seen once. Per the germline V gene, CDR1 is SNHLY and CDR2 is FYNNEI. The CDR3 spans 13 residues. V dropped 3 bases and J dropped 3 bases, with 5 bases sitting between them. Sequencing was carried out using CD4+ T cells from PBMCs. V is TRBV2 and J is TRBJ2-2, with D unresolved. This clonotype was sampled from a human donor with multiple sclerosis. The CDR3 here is CASSDGYTGELFF. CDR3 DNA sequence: TGTGCCAGCAGTGATGGCTACACCGGGGAGCTGTTTTTT.